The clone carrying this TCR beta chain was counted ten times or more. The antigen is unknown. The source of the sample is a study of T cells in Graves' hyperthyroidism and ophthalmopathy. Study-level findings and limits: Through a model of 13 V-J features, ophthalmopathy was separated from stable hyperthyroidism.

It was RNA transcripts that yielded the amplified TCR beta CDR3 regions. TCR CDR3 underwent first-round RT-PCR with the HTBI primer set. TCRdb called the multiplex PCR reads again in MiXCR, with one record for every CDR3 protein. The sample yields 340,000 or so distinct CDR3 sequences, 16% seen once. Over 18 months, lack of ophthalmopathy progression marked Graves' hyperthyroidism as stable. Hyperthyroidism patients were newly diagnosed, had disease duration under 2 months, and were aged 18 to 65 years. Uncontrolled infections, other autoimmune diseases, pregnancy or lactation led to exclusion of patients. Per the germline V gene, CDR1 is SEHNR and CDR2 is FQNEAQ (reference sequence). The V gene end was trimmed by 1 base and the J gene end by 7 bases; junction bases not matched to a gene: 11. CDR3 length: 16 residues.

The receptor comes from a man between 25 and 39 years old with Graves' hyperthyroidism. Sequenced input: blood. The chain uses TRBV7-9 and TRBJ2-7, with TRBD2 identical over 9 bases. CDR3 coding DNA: TGTGCCAGCAGCTTAGGGCTAGCGGGGACCTACGTTGAGCAGTACTTC. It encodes CASSLGLAGTYVEQYF.